The entry below gives a single TCR beta chain sequence along with its context. Its target is not known. CDR1 and CDR2 (germline): MNHEY, SMNVEV (reference sequence). This CDR3 comprises 16 residues. The V end was cut by 8 bases, the J end by 2 bases, with 21 bases between. The data were taken from a study of cytomegalovirus exposure and HLA in healthy donors. Study-level background: HLA-typed donors were the source of 83 million or so unique TCRs held in an early data release. Regarding the study as a whole: Roughly even sequencing depth across donors was the assumption behind the presence/absence analyses. HLA allele associations emerged for about 18,000 TCR beta sequences in a later analysis, at 0.05 false discovery rate.

PCR was performed using 60 Vbeta and 13 Jbeta primers. TCRdb's table, derived via immunoSEQ multiplex PCR, lists solely in-frame clones and lacks some. The table includes a few hundred thousand clones, around four fifths detected once. This sequence originates from a woman in her sixties or seventies in good health and CMV-seropositive. The sample consisted of PBMCs. The gene calls are TRBV27 and TRBJ1-2; D perhaps matches TRBD1 (5 bases). CDR3 DNA sequence: TGTGCCAGCTCCGTCAGGGCCAGAGTGAACAACTATGGCTACACCTTC. It translates to CASSVRARVNNYGYTF.